This entry lists 12 T cell receptor beta chains sequenced from one sample in a study of blood T cell repertoires in COVID-19. The table came from immunoSEQ multiplex PCR; TCRdb's copy has only in-frame clones and leaves some out. The sample comprises about 170,000 clones, about 89% of which are singletons, and under 3.5% rests with the top ten. The specimen sequenced was peripheral blood. The receptors were sampled from a man aged 65-85 years with acute or convalescent COVID-19.

The chain has TRBV30 and TRBJ2-5; weak D call: TRBD1 (5 bases). This CDR3 has 12 residues. Germline V lookup: CDR1 GTSNPN, CDR2 SVGIG (reference sequence). Trimming stripped 0 bases from V and 4 bases from J, with 6 bases between. The CDR3 DNA follows: TGTGCCTGGAGTGTAACAGGAGAGACCCAGTACTTC. The encoded protein is CAWSVTGETQYF.

In the case of this clone: A read error may account for a junction end that differs from germline. The J gene is TRBJ2-7, the V gene TRBV7-9, with a weak D call TRBD1 (6 bases). The CDR3 is 11 amino acids. Germline CDR1 is SEHNR and CDR2 is FQNEAQ (reference sequence). The CDR3 DNA reads as TGTGCCAGCAGCTCCCTATCCTGGACAGACTTC. Its translation: CASSSLSWTDF.

The chain joins TRBV18 to TRBJ2-5; 11 bases align to TRBD1. V lost 2 bases to trimming and J lost 4 bases; unmatched junction nucleotides: 6. CDR3 length: 16 amino acids. Per germline, CDR1 KGHSH and CDR2 LQKENI. As DNA, the CDR3 is TGTGCCAGCTCACCATGGGGACAGGGGGAAGTAGAGACCCAGTACTTC. As protein: CASSPWGQGEVETQYF.

The chain has TRBV29-1 and TRBJ2-7; 11 positions agree with TRBD1. The germline V gene encodes CDR1 SQVTM and CDR2 ANQGSEA. V shed 2 bases, J shed 5 bases, and the junction held 5 bases outside the gene matches. The CDR3 has 14 amino acids. CDR3 nucleotides: TGCAGCGTTGAACAAGGACAGGGGGCGGACGAGCAGTACTTC. Protein: CSVEQGQGADEQYF.

The sample holds a few counts of this clone. The CDR3: CSSELNTEAFF. As DNA, the CDR3 is TGCAGCAGCGAGTTGAACACTGAAGCTTTCTTT. The V call is TRBV29-1, the J call TRBJ1-1; D is unclear. This CDR3 comprises 11 residues. Germline-derived CDR1 and CDR2 are SQVTM and ANQGSEA. V gave up 8 bases and J gave up 0 bases, with 7 bases separating them. The complete variable domain, with remaining parts taken from reference TRBV29-1 and TRBJ1-1, reads SAVISQKPSRDICQRGTSLTIQCQVDSQVTMMFWYRQQPGQSLTLIATANQGSEATYESGFVIDKFPISRPNLTFSTLTVSNMSPEDSSIYLCSSELNTEAFFGQGTRLTVV.

The chain combines TRBV27 with TRBJ2-1; a possible D gene is TRBD1 (6 bases). The germline gives CDR1 MNHEY, CDR2 SMNVEV (reference sequence). The CDR3 is 16 amino acids. Deletions cut 4 bases from V and 0 bases from J, with 13 bases between. The CDR3 nucleotides are TGTGCCAGCAGTTCTCAGGGGCCCCCCTCCTACAATGAGCAGTTCTTC. It is translated as CASSSQGPPSYNEQFF.

This chain connects TRBV28 to TRBJ2-3, with D possibly being TRBD1 (6 bases). The CDR3 is made up of 14 amino acids. V was trimmed by 3 bases and J by 2 bases, leaving 9 bases between them. Germline values: CDR1 MDHEN, CDR2 SYDVKM. The CDR3 protein is CASSFGQNTDTQYF. CDR3 DNA: TGTGCCAGCAGTTTCGGACAGAACACAGATACGCAGTATTTT.

The J gene is TRBJ2-3, the V gene TRBV6-4, with D possibly being TRBD1 (5 bases). V lost 3 bases and J 0 bases, leaving 13 bases between the germline ends. The CDR3 is 16 amino acids. Per the germline V gene, CDR1 is MRHNA and CDR2 is SNTAGT. CDR3 nucleotides: TGTGCCAGCAGTGAACGGCAGGGTTCTAGCACAGATACGCAGTATTTT. This codes for CASSERQGSSTDTQYF.

The rearrangement links TRBV28 to TRBJ1-2; the match to TRBD1 covers 7 bases. The CDR3 has 14 residues. CDR1 and CDR2 from the germline V gene are MDHEN and SYDVKM. V lost 4 bases to trimming and J lost 3 bases; unmatched junction nucleotides: 5. CDR3 residues: CASSSGGTDYGYTF. The CDR3 DNA follows: TGTGCCAGCAGTTCGGGTGGGACAGACTATGGCTACACCTTC.

The V gene is TRBV28, the J gene TRBJ2-1; a possible D gene is TRBD2 (6 bases). The CDR3 sequence is 14 residues long. V was cut by 3 bases and J by 8 bases, with 14 bases left in between. Germline values: CDR1 MDHEN, CDR2 SYDVKM. The CDR3 spells CASSFFGSAYEQFF. CDR3 coding DNA: TGTGCCAGCAGTTTTTTCGGGAGTGCCTATGAGCAGTTCTTC.

This clone was observed once. The chain joins TRBV27 to TRBJ2-7; 7 positions match TRBD1. The CDR3 sequence is 14 residues long. CDR1 is MNHEY and CDR2 is SMNVEV in the germline V gene (reference sequence). Trimming cost V 0 bases and J 2 bases; bases outside gene matches: 1. The CDR3 loop is CASSLSGTAYEQYF. The CDR3 DNA sequence: TGTGCCAGCAGTTTATCGGGGACAGCCTACGAGCAGTACTTC.

The chain recombines TRBV28 with TRBJ1-6; 8 positions agree with TRBD1. Germline V gives CDR1 MDHEN, CDR2 SYDVKM. V gave up 7 bases and J gave up 6 bases; unmatched junction bases: 5. This CDR3 spans 14 amino acids. The CDR3 loop is CASTVTGVNSPLHF. CDR3 sequence (DNA): TGTGCCAGCACCGTGACAGGGGTTAATTCACCCCTCCACTTT.